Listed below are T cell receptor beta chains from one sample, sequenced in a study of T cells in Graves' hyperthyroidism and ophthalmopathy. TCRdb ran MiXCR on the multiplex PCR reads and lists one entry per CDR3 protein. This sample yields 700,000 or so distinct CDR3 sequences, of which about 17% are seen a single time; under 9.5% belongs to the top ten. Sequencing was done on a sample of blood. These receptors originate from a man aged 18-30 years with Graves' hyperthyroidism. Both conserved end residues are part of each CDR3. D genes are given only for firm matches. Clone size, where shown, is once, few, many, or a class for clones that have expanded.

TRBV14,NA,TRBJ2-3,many,CASSQGAVSLSDTQYF,TGTGCCAGCAGCCAAGGAGCAGTAAGCCTTTCAGATACGCAGTATTTT
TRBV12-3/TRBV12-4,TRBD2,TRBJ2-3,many,CASSLGLAGPDTQYF,TGTGCCAGCAGTTTAGGACTAGCGGGACCAGATACGCAGTATTTT
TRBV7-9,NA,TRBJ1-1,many,CASSPGAFF,TGTGCCAGCAGCCCCGGGGCTTTCTTT
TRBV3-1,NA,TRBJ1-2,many,CASGRGLDYGYTF,TGTGCCAGCGGTAGGGGTTTGGACTATGGCTACACCTTC
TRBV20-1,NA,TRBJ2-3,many,CSARIVQGFATQYF,TGCAGTGCTAGAATAGTTCAGGGTTTCGCGACGCAGTATTTT
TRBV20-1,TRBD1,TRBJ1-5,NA,CSAENGQGVGQPQHF,TGCAGTGCGGAGAATGGACAGGGGGTAGGGCAGCCCCAGCATTTT
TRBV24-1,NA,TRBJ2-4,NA,CATSDHGQRVQYF,TGTGCCACCAGTGACCATGGACAAAGGGTTCAGTACTTC
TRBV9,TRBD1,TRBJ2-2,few,CASSPWTGVTGELFF,TGTGCCAGCAGCCCCTGGACAGGGGTAACCGGGGAGCTGTTTTTT
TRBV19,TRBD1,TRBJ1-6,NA,CASKTGAVTPLHF,TGTGCCAGTAAGACAGGGGCCGTTACACCCCTCCACTTT
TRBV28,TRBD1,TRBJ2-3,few,CASQTGGADTQYF,TGTGCCAGTCAGACAGGGGGAGCAGATACGCAGTATTTT
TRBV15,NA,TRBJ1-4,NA,CATSREPTTNEKLFF,TGTGCCACCAGCAGAGAGCCTACAACAAATGAAAAACTGTTTTTT
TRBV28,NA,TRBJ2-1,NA,CASSIRGPAYNEQFF,TGTGCCAGCAGTATCCGGGGACCGGCCTACAATGAGCAGTTCTTC
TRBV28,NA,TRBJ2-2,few,CASRHWDTGELFF,TGTGCCAGCAGACATTGGGACACCGGGGAGCTGTTTTTT
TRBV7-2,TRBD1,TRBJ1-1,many,CASSEYRGYTEAFF,TGTGCCAGCAGCGAGTACAGGGGGTACACTGAAGCTTTCTTT
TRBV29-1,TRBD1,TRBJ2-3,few,CSGKTGAITDTQYF,TGCAGCGGAAAGACAGGGGCCATCACAGATACGCAGTATTTT
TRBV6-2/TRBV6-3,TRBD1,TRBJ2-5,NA,CASSHGDRGPQETQYF,TGTGCCAGCAGTCATGGGGACAGGGGACCCCAAGAGACCCAGTACTTC
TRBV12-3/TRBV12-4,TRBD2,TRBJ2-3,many,CASTPGLAAQYF,TGTGCCAGCACCCCCGGACTAGCGGCGCAGTATTTT
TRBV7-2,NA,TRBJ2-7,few,CASSPAIHNEQYF,TGTGCCAGCAGCCCAGCCATACACAACGAGCAGTACTTC
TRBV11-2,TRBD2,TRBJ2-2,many,CASSLKRAGGFSGELFF,TGTGCCAGCAGCTTAAAAAGGGCGGGAGGGTTTTCCGGGGAGCTGTTTTTT
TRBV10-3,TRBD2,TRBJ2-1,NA,CAIKPGLAGGGPYNEQFF,TGTGCCATCAAACCGGGACTAGCGGGAGGAGGCCCCTACAATGAGCAGTTCTTC
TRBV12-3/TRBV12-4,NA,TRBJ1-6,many,CASTVIGAYNSPLHF,TGTGCCAGCACTGTTATTGGGGCCTATAATTCACCCCTCCACTTT
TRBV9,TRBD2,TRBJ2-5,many,CASSALAGVRETQYF,TGTGCCAGCAGCGCATTAGCGGGCGTTCGGGAGACCCAGTACTTC
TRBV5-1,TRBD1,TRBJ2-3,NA,CASSSPGQGADTQYF,TGCGCCAGCAGCTCGCCTGGACAGGGGGCGGATACGCAGTATTTT
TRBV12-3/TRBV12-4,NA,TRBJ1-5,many,CASSFRTPEPQHF,TGTGCCAGCAGTTTTAGGACCCCCGAGCCCCAGCATTTT
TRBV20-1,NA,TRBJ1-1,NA,CSARADTEAFF,TGCAGTGCTAGAGCCGACACTGAAGCTTTCTTT
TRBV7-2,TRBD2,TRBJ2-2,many,CASSLWTSGRARELFF,TGTGCCAGCAGCTTGTGGACTAGCGGGAGGGCACGGGAGCTGTTTTTT
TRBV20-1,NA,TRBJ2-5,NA,CSAPRAGDQETQYF,TGCAGTGCACCCCGGGCAGGGGATCAAGAGACCCAGTACTTC
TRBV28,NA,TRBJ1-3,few,CASSLRGPPGVGSGNTIYF,TGTGCCAGCAGTTTGAGGGGACCGCCCGGAGTTGGCTCTGGAAACACCATATATTTT
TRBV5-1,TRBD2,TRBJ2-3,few,CASSLGRSSGADTQYF,TGCGCCAGCAGCTTGGGACGGTCTAGCGGGGCAGATACGCAGTATTTT
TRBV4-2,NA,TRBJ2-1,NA,CASSQASGRNSYNEQFF,TGTGCCAGCAGCCAAGCCTCGGGTCGTAACTCCTACAATGAGCAGTTCTTC
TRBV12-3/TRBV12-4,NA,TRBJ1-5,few,CASSLASRRVSNQPQHF,TGTGCCAGCAGTTTAGCCAGCCGTAGGGTTAGCAATCAGCCCCAGCATTTT
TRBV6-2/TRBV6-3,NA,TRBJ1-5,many,CASRDSPRTGAQHF,TGTGCCAGCAGGGACAGTCCCCGCACCGGGGCCCAGCATTTT
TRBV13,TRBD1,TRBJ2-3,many,CASSIGTATTDTQYF,TGTGCCAGCAGCATAGGGACAGCAACAACAGATACGCAGTATTTT
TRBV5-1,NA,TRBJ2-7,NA,CASSSHRARYEQYF,TGCGCCAGCAGCTCCCACAGGGCTCGGTACGAGCAGTACTTC
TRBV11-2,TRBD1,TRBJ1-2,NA,CASSLSTGDGYTF,TGTGCCAGCAGCCTATCCACAGGGGATGGCTACACCTTC
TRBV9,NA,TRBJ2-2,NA,CASSVAAGRTGELFF,TGTGCCAGCAGCGTAGCGGCGGGAAGAACCGGGGAGCTGTTTTTT
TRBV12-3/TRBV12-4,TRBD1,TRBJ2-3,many,CASSLTAPGQGTDTQYF,TGTGCCAGCAGTTTAACCGCGCCGGGACAGGGCACAGATACGCAGTATTTT
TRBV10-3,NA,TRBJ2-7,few,CAIRDGGSYEQYF,TGTGCCATCCGGGACGGCGGATCCTACGAGCAGTACTTC
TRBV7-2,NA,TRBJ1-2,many,CASSLDSGINYGYTF,TGTGCCAGCAGCTTAGACAGTGGTATTAACTATGGCTACACCTTC
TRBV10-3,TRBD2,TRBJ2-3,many,CAISAIAGDRAPTDTQYF,TGTGCCATCAGTGCGATAGCGGGAGATCGAGCGCCCACAGATACGCAGTATTTT
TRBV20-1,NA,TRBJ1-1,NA,CSARYVVTEAFF,TGCAGTGCTAGATATGTGGTTACTGAAGCTTTCTTT
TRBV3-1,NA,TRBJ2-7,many,CASRPGGAGSYEQYF,TGTGCCAGCAGGCCCGGGGGCGCGGGCTCCTACGAGCAGTACTTC
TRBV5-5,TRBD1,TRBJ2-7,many,CASSPGQGPEQYF,TGTGCCAGCAGCCCGGGACAGGGCCCCGAGCAGTACTTC
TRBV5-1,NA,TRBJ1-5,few,CASSSGVGSQPQHF,TGCGCCAGCAGCTCGGGAGTGGGGAGCCAGCCCCAGCATTTT
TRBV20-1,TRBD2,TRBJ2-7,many,CSAGSGLAGGPLEQYF,TGCAGTGCCGGGTCGGGGCTAGCGGGAGGGCCACTCGAGCAGTACTTC
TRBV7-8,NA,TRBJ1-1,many,CASSLYFAHTEAFF,TGTGCCAGCAGCTTATACTTTGCTCATACTGAAGCTTTCTTT
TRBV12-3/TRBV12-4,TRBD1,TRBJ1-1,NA,CASSYDRGGAEAFF,TGTGCCAGCAGTTATGACAGGGGAGGGGCTGAAGCTTTCTTT
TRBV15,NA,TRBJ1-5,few,CATSRDRGHHQPQHF,TGTGCCACCAGCAGAGATAGGGGACACCATCAGCCCCAGCATTTT
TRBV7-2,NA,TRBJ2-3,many,CASSLKGRQNTDTQYF,TGTGCCAGCAGCTTAAAAGGGCGGCAGAACACAGATACGCAGTATTTT
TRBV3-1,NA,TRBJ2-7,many,CASSQGPSYYEQYF,TGTGCCAGCAGCCAAGGCCCTAGCTACTACGAGCAGTACTTC
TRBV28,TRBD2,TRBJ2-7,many,CASSLSRGGYYEQYF,TGTGCCAGCAGTTTAAGCCGGGGGGGGTACTACGAGCAGTACTTC
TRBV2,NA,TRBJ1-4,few,CASSEMDIGEKLFF,TGTGCCAGCAGTGAAATGGACATCGGGGAAAAACTGTTTTTT
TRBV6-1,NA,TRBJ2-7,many,CASKTGTGDEQYF,TGTGCCAGCAAAACCGGGACGGGAGACGAGCAGTACTTC
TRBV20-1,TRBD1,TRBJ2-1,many,CSARTQGAHAQSSYNEQFF,TGCAGTGCTAGGACTCAGGGGGCGCACGCACAAAGCTCCTACAATGAGCAGTTCTTC
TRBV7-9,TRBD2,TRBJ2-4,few,CASSPRLAGSKNIQYF,TGTGCCAGCAGCCCCCGACTAGCGGGAAGCAAAAACATTCAGTACTTC
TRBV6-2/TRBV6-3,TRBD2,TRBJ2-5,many,CASSYSTRTSVSLETQYF,TGTGCCAGCAGTTACTCGACAAGGACTAGCGTTTCGCTAGAGACCCAGTACTTC
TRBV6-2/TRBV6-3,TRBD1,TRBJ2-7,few,CASSLSRDSYSSYEQYF,TGTGCCAGCAGTCTGTCCCGGGACAGCTATAGCTCCTACGAGCAGTACTTC